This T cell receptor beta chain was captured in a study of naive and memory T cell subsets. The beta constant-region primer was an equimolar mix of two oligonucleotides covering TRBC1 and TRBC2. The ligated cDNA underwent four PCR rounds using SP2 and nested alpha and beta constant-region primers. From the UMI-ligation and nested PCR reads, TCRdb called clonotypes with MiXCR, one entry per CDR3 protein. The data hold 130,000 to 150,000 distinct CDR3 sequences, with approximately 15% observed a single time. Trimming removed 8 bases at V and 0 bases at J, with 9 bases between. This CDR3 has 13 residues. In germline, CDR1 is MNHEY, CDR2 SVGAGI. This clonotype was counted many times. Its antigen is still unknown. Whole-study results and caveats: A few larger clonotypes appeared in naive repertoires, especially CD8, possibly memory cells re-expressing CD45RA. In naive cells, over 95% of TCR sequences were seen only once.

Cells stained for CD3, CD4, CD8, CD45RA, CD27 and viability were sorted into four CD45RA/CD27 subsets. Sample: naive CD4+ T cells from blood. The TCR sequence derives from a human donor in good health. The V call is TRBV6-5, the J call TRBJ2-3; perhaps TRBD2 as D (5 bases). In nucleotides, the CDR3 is TGTGCCAGCTCCCCGGGGAGCACAGATACGCAGTATTTT. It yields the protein CASSPGSTDTQYF.